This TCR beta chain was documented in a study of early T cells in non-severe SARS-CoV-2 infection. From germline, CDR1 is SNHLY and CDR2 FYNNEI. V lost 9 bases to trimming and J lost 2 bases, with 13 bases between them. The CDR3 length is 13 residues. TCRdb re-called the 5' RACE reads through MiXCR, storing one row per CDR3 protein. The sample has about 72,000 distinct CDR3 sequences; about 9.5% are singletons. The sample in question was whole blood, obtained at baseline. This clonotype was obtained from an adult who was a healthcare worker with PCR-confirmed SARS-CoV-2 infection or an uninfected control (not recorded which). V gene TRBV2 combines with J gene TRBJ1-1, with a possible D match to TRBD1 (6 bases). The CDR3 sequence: CASRRTANTEAFF. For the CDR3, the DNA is TGTGCCAGTCGGAGGACAGCCAACACTGAAGCTTTCTTT.